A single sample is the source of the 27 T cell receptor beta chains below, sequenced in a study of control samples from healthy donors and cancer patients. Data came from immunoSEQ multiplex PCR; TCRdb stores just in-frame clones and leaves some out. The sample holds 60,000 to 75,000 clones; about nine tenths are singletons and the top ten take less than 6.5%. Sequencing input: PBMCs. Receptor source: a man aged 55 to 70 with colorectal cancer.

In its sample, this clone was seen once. For the CDR3, the DNA is TGTGCCAGCAGCCCGGTTGGGGGCAACCTCTTTAATTCACCCCTCCACTTT. Translation: CASSPVGGNLFNSPLHF. The V gene is TRBV4-2, the J gene TRBJ1-6, with D perhaps matching TRBD1 (6 bases). V was cut by 4 bases and J by 6 bases, with 19 bases left in between. Per germline, CDR1 LGHNA and CDR2 YNFKEQ. The CDR3 extends over 17 amino acids.

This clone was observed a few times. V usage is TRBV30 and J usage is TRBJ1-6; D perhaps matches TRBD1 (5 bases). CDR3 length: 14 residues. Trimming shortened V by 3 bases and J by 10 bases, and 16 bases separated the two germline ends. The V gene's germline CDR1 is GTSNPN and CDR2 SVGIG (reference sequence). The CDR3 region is CAWRSSGRGSPLHF. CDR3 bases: TGTGCCTGGAGGTCATCAGGGAGAGGGTCACCCCTCCACTTT.

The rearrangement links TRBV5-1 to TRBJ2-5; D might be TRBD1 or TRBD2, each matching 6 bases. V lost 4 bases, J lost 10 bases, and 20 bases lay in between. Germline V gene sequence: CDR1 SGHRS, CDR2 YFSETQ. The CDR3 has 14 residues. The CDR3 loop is CASSPGAEFGDQYF. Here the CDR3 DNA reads TGCGCCAGCAGCCCGGGGGCGGAATTTGGGGACCAGTACTTC.

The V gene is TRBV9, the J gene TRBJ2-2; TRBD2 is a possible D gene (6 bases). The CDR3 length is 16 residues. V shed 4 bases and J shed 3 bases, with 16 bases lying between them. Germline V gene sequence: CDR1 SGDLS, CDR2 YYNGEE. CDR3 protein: CASSPRVAVDTGELFF. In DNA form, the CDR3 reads TGTGCCAGCAGCCCCCGGGTAGCGGTTGACACCGGGGAGCTGTTTTTT.

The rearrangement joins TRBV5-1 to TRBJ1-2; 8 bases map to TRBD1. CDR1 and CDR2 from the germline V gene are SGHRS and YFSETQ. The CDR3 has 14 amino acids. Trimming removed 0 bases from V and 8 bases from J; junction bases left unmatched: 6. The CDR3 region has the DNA TGCGCCAGCAGCTTGGGGCAGGGGGCGAGGGGCTACACCTTC. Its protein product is CASSLGQGARGYTF.

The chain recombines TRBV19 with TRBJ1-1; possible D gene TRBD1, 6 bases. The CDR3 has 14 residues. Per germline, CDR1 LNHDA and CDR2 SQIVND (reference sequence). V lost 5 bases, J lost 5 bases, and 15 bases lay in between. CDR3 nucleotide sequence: TGTGCCAGTAGTCACGCGGGGGGGCGAACTGAAGCTTTCTTT. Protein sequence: CASSHAGGRTEAFF.

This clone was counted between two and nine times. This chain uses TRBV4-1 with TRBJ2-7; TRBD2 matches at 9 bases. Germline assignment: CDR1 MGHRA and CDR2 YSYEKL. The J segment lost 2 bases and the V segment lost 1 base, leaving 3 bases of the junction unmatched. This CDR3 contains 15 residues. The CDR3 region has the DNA TGCGCCAGCAGCCAAGGGAGCGGGGGGCCCTACGAGCAGTACTTC. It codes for CASSQGSGGPYEQYF.

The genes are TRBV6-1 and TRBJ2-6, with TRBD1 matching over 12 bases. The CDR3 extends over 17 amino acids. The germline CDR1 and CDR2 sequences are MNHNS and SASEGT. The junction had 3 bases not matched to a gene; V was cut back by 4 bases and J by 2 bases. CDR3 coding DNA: TGTGCCAGCAGTGCCGGGACAGGGGGCGCTGGGGCCAACGTCCTGACTTTC. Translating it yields CASSAGTGGAGANVLTF.

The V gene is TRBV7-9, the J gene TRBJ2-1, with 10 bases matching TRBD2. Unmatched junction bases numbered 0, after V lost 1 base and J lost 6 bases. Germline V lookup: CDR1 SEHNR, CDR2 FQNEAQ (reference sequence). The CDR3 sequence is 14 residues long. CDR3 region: CASSLGLAGNEQFF. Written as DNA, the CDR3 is TGTGCCAGCAGCTTAGGACTAGCGGGCAATGAGCAGTTCTTC.

In nucleotides, the CDR3 is TGTGCCAGCAGTCGAGCGGGGAACACTGAAGCTTTCTTT. It is translated as CASSRAGNTEAFF. The rearrangement uses TRBV6-5 and TRBJ1-1; D is undetermined. Germline assignment: CDR1 MNHEY and CDR2 SVGAGI. V lost 5 bases, J lost 1 base, and 8 bases lay in between. The CDR3 runs 13 residues.

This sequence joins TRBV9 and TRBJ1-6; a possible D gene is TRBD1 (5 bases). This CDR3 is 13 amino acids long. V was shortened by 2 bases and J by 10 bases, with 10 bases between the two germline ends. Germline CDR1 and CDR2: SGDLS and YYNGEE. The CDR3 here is CASSVSRGSPLHF. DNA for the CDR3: TGTGCCAGCAGCGTGAGTAGGGGATCACCCCTCCACTTT.

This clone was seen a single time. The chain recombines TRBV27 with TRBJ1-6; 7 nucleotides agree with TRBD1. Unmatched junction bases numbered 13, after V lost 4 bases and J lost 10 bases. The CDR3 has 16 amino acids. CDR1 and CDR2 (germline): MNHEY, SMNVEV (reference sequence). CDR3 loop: CASSYSWAGGESPLHF. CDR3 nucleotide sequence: TGTGCCAGCAGTTATTCTTGGGCAGGGGGGGAATCACCCCTCCACTTT.

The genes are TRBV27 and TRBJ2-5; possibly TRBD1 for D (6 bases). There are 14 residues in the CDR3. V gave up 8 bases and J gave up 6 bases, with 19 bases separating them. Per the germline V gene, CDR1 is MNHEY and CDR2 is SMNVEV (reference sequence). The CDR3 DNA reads TGTGCCAGCTCTACCCCCCAGGGGCGGCAGACCCAGTACTTC. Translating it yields CASSTPQGRQTQYF.

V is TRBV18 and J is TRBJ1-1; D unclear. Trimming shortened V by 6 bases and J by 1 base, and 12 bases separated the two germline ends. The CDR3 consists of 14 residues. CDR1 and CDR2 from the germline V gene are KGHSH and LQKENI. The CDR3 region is CASSLGASNTEAFF. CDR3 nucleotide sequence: TGTGCCAGCTCGCTGGGTGCCTCGAACACTGAAGCTTTCTTT.

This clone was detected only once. The CDR3 region has the DNA TGTGCCAGTAGTATGTCTAGGCACCTCAGGGATGAGCAGTTCTTC. As protein: CASSMSRHLRDEQFF. The chain couples TRBV19 to TRBJ2-1; the D gene is possibly TRBD1 (5 bases). This CDR3 is built from 15 residues. The ends were cut back, 3 bases at V and 8 bases at J, with 17 bases in the middle. Germline assignment: CDR1 LNHDA and CDR2 SQIVND (reference sequence).

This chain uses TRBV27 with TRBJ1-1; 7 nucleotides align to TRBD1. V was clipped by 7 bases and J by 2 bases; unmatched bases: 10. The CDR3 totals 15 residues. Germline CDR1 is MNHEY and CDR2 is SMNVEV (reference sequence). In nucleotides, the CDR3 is TGTGCCAGCAAGTTCCGGGGACAGAGAAACACTGAAGCTTTCTTT. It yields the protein CASKFRGQRNTEAFF.

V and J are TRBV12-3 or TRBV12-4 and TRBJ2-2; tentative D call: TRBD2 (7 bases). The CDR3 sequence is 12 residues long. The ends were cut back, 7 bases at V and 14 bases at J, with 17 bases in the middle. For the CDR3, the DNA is TGTGCCAGCACCCGAGGGGGGGGGACCCTGTTTTTT. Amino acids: CASTRGGGTLFF.

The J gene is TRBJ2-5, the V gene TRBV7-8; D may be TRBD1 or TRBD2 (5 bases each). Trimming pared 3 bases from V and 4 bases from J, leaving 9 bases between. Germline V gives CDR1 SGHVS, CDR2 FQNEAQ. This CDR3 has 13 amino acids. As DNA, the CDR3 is TGTGCCAGCAGCTTCCCTGGGGGAGAGACCCAGTACTTC. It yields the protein CASSFPGGETQYF.

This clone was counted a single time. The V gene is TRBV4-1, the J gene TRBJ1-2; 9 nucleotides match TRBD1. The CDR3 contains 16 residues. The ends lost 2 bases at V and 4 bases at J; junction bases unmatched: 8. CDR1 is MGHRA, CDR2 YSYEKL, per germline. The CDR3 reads CASSQQPGQGPYGYTF. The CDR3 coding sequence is TGCGCCAGCAGCCAACAACCGGGACAGGGTCCCTATGGCTACACCTTC.

The CDR3 sequence: CASSTAGQSPYEQYF. In DNA, the CDR3 is TGTGCCAGTAGTACCGCGGGACAAAGCCCTTACGAGCAGTACTTC. The chain couples TRBV19 to TRBJ2-7; either TRBD1 or TRBD2 may supply D (6 bases each). The V gene lost 4 bases and the J gene lost 4 bases, with 17 bases spanning the gap. CDR3 length equals 15 residues. The germline gives CDR1 LNHDA, CDR2 SQIVND (reference sequence).

The CDR3 loop reads CASRRQLNSYEQYF. DNA for the CDR3: TGTGCCAGCAGAAGACAGTTAAACTCCTACGAGCAGTACTTC. The rearrangement uses TRBV2 and TRBJ2-7, with a tentative D call TRBD1 (5 bases). V was pared by 6 bases and J by 0 bases, with 12 bases between. Germline V gives CDR1 SNHLY, CDR2 FYNNEI. The CDR3 spans 14 residues.

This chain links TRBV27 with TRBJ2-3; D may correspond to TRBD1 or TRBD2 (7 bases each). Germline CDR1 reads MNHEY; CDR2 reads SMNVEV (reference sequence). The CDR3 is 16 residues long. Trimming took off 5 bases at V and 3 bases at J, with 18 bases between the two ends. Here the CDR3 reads CASSARGGAGTDTQYF. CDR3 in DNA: TGTGCCAGCAGTGCCAGGGGGGGGGCAGGAACAGATACGCAGTATTTT.

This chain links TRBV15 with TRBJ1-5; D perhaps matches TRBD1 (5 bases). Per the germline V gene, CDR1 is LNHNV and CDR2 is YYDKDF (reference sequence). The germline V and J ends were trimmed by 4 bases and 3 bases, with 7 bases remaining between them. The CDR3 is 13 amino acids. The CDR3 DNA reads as TGTGCCACCAGCACCGGGACCAATCAGCCCCAGCATTTT. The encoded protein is CATSTGTNQPQHF.

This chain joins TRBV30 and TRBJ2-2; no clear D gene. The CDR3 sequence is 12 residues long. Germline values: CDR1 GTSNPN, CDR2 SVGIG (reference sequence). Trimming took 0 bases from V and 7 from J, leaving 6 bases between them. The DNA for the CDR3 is TGTGCCTGGAGTGTAACCGGCGGGGAGCTGTTTTTT. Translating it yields CAWSVTGGELFF. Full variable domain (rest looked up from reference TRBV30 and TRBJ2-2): SQTIHQWPATLVQPVGSPLSLECTVEGTSNPNLYWYRQAAGRGLQLLFYSVGIGQISSEVPQNLSASRPQDRQFILSSKKLLLSDSGFYLCAWSVTGGELFFGEGSRLTVL.

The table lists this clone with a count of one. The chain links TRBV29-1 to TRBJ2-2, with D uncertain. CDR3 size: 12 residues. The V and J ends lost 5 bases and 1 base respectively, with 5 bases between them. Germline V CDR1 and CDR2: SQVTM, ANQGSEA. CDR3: CSVLKNTGELFF. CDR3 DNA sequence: TGCAGCGTTCTTAAGAACACCGGGGAGCTGTTTTTT.

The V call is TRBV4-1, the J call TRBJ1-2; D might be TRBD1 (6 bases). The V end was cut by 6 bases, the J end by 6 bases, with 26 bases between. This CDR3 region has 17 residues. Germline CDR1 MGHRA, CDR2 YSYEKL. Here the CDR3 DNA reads TGCGCCAGCAGACCCAGGAGGATGGACAGTTTATCGGATGGCTACACCTTC. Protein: CASRPRRMDSLSDGYTF.

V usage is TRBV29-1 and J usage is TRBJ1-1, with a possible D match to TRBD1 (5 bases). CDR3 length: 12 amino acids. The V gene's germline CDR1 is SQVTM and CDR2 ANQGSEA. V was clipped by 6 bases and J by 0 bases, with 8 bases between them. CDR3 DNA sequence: TGCAGCGTCCGGGGCCTGAACACTGAAGCTTTCTTT. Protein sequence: CSVRGLNTEAFF.